Listed here are 15 T cell receptor beta chains from one sample, sequenced in a study of T cell responses to AZD1222 COVID-19 vaccine. Only in-frame clones appear in the TCRdb table, and some are missing; sequencing was by immunoSEQ multiplex PCR. The sample lists 100,000 or so clones, more than 70% occurring once. The input for sequencing was peripheral blood, taken on day 0 of AZD1222 vaccination. These receptors were obtained from an adult in good health.

This chain links TRBV10-1 with TRBJ1-2; D gene unclear. Germline V gene lookup returns CDR1 WNHNN and CDR2 SYGVQD (reference sequence). CDR3 length: 13 residues. The V and J ends lost 0 bases and 0 bases respectively, with 2 bases between them. The CDR3 coding sequence is TGCGCCAGCAGTGAGTCTACTAACTATGGCTACACCTTC. Translated: CASSESTNYGYTF.

The chain employs TRBV29-1 and TRBJ2-3, with 16 bases identical to TRBD2. The junction had 1 base not matched to a gene; V was cut back by 6 bases and J by 1 base. Germline V gene sequence: CDR1 SQVTM, CDR2 ANQGSEA. The CDR3 loop spans 15 amino acids. This CDR3 reads CSVGLAGGGTDTQYF. The CDR3 DNA reads as TGCAGCGTGGGACTAGCGGGAGGGGGCACAGATACGCAGTATTTT.

The CDR3 sequence: CASSSGQGLDTEAFF. CDR3 in DNA: TGTGCCAGCAGCTCGGGACAGGGATTGGACACTGAAGCTTTCTTT. V and J are TRBV11-2 and TRBJ1-1; 9 nucleotides agree with TRBD1. V lost 4 bases, J lost 3 bases, and 6 bases stayed unmatched. The CDR3 consists of 15 residues. Germline V gene sequence: CDR1 SGHAT, CDR2 FQNNGV.

The chain joins TRBV6-2 or TRBV6-3 to TRBJ1-4; 8 nucleotides line up with TRBD1. The germline gives CDR1 MNHEY, CDR2 SVGEGT. This CDR3 has 15 amino acids. Germline trimming cut 0 bases from V and 7 bases from J; bases unmatched to any gene: 4. CDR3 coding DNA: TGTGCCAGCAGTTACTCCAGGGGGCTGGGTGAAAAACTGTTTTTT. Its protein is CASSYSRGLGEKLFF.

This chain's CDR3 is CASSLDLSNLPGVKLFF. CDR3 nucleotides: TGTGCCAGCAGCTTAGATCTGAGTAACCTTCCGGGGGTAAAACTGTTTTTT. V usage is TRBV11-2 and J usage is TRBJ1-4; tentative D call: TRBD1 (5 bases). The CDR3 is 17 residues long. Deletions cut 0 bases from V and 10 bases from J, with 21 bases between. Germline CDR1 reads SGHAT; CDR2 reads FQNNGV. Full variable domain (rest looked up from reference TRBV11-2 and TRBJ1-4): EAGVAQSPRYKIIEKRQSVAFWCNPISGHATLYWYQQILGQGPKLLIQFQNNGVVDDSQLPKDRFSAERLKGVDSTLKIQPAKLEDSAVYLCASSLDLSNLPGVKLFFGSGTQLSVL.

The chain joins TRBV28 to TRBJ1-3; D not resolved. Trimming shortened V by 3 bases and J by 5 bases, and 17 bases separated the two germline ends. The CDR3 covers 16 residues. Looked up from germline, CDR1 is MDHEN and CDR2 is SYDVKM. The CDR3 DNA reads as TGTGCCAGCAGTTTGTTGGCAGACCTAAAGAGAAACACCATATATTTT. Translating it yields CASSLLADLKRNTIYF.

The chain carries TRBV6-2 or TRBV6-3 and TRBJ1-2; D is uncertain. The CDR3 is 12 amino acids. Germline CDR1 reads MNHEY; CDR2 reads SVGEGT. The V end was cut by 5 bases, the J end by 2 bases, with 6 bases between. This CDR3 is CASSGRNYGYTF. In DNA, the CDR3 is TGTGCCAGCAGTGGCAGGAACTATGGCTACACCTTC.

The chain employs TRBV28 and TRBJ2-1; 12 nucleotides agree with TRBD2. Germline-derived CDR1 and CDR2 are MDHEN and SYDVKM. Trimming took 4 bases from V and 2 from J; bases not matched to a gene: 3. This CDR3 spans 16 amino acids. This chain's CDR3 is CASSSSGRGAYNEQFF. The CDR3 coding sequence is TGTGCCAGCAGTTCTAGCGGGAGGGGGGCCTACAATGAGCAGTTCTTC.

CDR3: CASSIWDRGMNTEAFF. CDR3 nucleotides: TGTGCCAGCAGCATTTGGGACAGGGGCATGAACACTGAAGCTTTCTTT. J is TRBJ1-1 and V is TRBV5-6; 10 nucleotides agree with TRBD1. Germline CDR1 is SGHDT and CDR2 is YYEEEE. With V trimmed by 4 bases and J by 0 bases, 6 bases remained unmatched. The length of the CDR3 is 16 residues.

The gene calls are TRBV7-9 and TRBJ2-5; tentative D call: TRBD2 (6 bases). CDR1 and CDR2 from the germline V gene are SEHNR and FQNEAQ (reference sequence). The length of the CDR3 is 15 residues. V shed 5 bases and J shed 2 bases, with 15 bases lying between them. Here the CDR3 reads CASSRDSLWQETQYF. CDR3 in DNA: TGTGCCAGCAGCCGGGACTCCCTGTGGCAAGAGACCCAGTACTTC.

The chain combines TRBV28 with TRBJ1-6, with 7 bases matching TRBD1. Germline V lookup: CDR1 MDHEN, CDR2 SYDVKM. The CDR3 runs 14 residues. The V gene end was trimmed by 6 bases and the J gene end by 9 bases; junction bases not matched to a gene: 8. CDR3 in DNA: TGTGCCAGCAGAGTGGGAGGGGGCCGTTCACCCCTCCACTTT. Protein: CASRVGGGRSPLHF. Combining the CDR3 with reference TRBV28 and TRBJ1-6 gives the whole variable domain DVKVTQSSRYLVKRTGEKVFLECVQDMDHENMFWYRQDPGLGLRLIYFSYDVKMKEKGDIPEGYSVSREKKERFSLILESASTNQTSMYLCASRVGGGRSPLHFGNGTRLTVT.

The V call is TRBV6-5, the J call TRBJ2-7; 8 bases agree with TRBD2. The ends lost 6 bases at V and 6 bases at J; junction bases unmatched: 13. In germline, CDR1 is MNHEY, CDR2 SVGAGI. The CDR3 is 15 residues long. CDR3 DNA sequence: TGTGCCAGCAGGGCGGGGACTGCGGGAGGAGGCGAGCAGTACGTC. Translated, it gives CASRAGTAGGGEQYV.

The rearrangement links TRBV14 to TRBJ2-5; D is undetermined. The V and J ends lost 1 base and 0 bases respectively, with 12 bases between them. The CDR3 covers 16 residues. Germline CDR1 is SGHDN and CDR2 is FVKESK. In nucleotides, the CDR3 is TGTGCCAGCAGCCAAGTATCCTCGCGGAACCAAGAGACCCAGTACTTC. It encodes CASSQVSSRNQETQYF.

V and J are TRBV27 and TRBJ2-1; 11 nucleotides line up with TRBD1. This CDR3 has 15 amino acids. V was pared by 6 bases and J by 1 base, with 2 bases of the junction left unmatched. Germline CDR1 reads MNHEY; CDR2 reads SMNVEV (reference sequence). CDR3 sequence (DNA): TGTGCCAGCAGGGGACAGGGGGTATCCTACAATGAGCAGTTCTTC. It translates to CASRGQGVSYNEQFF.

The CDR3 nucleotides read TGTGCTAGTGGCTACCACCGGACAGGAGAGGGGGCCCAGTACTTC. Translated: CASGYHRTGEGAQYF. This chain uses TRBV12-5 with TRBJ2-5, with 7 bases aligning to TRBD1. After removal of 6 bases from V and 9 bases from J, the junction contained 16 bases not matched to a gene. This CDR3 is 15 amino acids long. The V gene's germline CDR1 is LGHNT and CDR2 FRNRAP. Full variable domain (remainder filled in from reference TRBV12-5 and TRBJ2-5): DARVTQTPRHKVTEMGQEVTMRCQPILGHNTVFWYRQTMMQGLELLAYFRNRAPLDDSGMPKDRFSAEMPDATLATLKIQPSEPRDSAVYFCASGYHRTGEGAQYFGPGTRLLVL.